This is a list of T cell receptor beta chains from one sample in a study of blood T cell repertoires in COVID-19. TCRdb's table, derived via immunoSEQ multiplex PCR, lists solely in-frame clones and lacks some. The sample lists about 94,000 clones, roughly 80% occurring once. The sample comprised peripheral blood. The receptors stem from a human donor in a cohort sampled during active COVID-19. CDR3s include the opening cysteine and the closing phenylalanine or tryptophan. D genes are given only for firm matches. Some rows have no size entry. The others give once, few or many, or a class for an expanded clone.

clone_size j_call v_call d_call cdr3_aa cdr3_nt
- TRBJ2-6 TRBV7-9 TRBD1 CASSLVRDSGISGANVLTF TGTGCCAGCAGCTTAGTAAGGGACAGCGGAATCTCTGGGGCCAACGTCCTGACTTTC
- TRBJ2-5 TRBV14 TRBD2 CASSQDEGGRETQYF TGTGCCAGCAGCCAAGATGAGGGAGGGAGAGAGACCCAGTACTTC
- TRBJ1-1 TRBV5-5 - CASSLWGEGTEAFF TGTGCCAGCAGCTTATGGGGTGAGGGCACTGAAGCTTTCTTT
- TRBJ2-7 TRBV6-5 - CASPAGVDEQYF TGTGCCAGCCCCGCAGGGGTAGACGAGCAGTACTTC
- TRBJ1-5 TRBV25-1 - CASSEYGVLTSNQPQHF TGTGCCAGCAGTGAATACGGTGTCTTAACTAGCAATCAGCCCCAGCATTTT
- TRBJ2-7 TRBV7-2 TRBD2 CASSIYGLAVEQYF TGTGCCAGCAGCATTTACGGGCTAGCGGTCGAGCAGTACTTC
- TRBJ2-3 TRBV6-5 TRBD2 CASRLAGGPGDTQYF TGTGCCAGCAGACTAGCGGGAGGGCCAGGAGATACGCAGTATTTT
- TRBJ1-4 TRBV27 - CASSLSARGEGKLFF TGTGCCAGCAGTTTATCAGCGCGGGGGGAGGGAAAACTGTTTTTT
- TRBJ2-7 TRBV27 - CASRPLGRNEQYF TGTGCCAGCAGACCCTTGGGGCGAAACGAGCAGTACTTC
- TRBJ2-2 TRBV30 - CAWSLNTGELFF TGTGCCTGGAGTCTGAACACCGGGGAGCTGTTTTTT
few TRBJ2-7 TRBV6-5 TRBD2 CASSKTGTSGYEQYF TGTGCCAGCAGTAAAACCGGGACTAGCGGATACGAGCAGTACTTC
- TRBJ2-5 TRBV5-1 - CASSLGGLGETQYF TGCGCCAGCAGCTTGGGAGGGCTGGGAGAGACCCAGTACTTC
- TRBJ2-7 TRBV30 - CAWSAPGQNSYEQYF TGTGCCTGGAGTGCGCCAGGGCAAAACTCCTACGAGCAGTACTTC
- TRBJ1-1 TRBV6-5 - CASWPFGSNTEAFF TGTGCCAGCTGGCCTTTTGGGAGTAACACTGAAGCTTTCTTT
- TRBJ2-7 TRBV5-4 TRBD1 CASSLGQGGSEQYF TGTGCCAGCAGCTTGGGACAGGGGGGAAGCGAGCAGTACTTC
- TRBJ2-7 TRBV4-1 TRBD1 CASSLDVTGGYEQYF TGCGCCAGCAGCCTCGATGTGACAGGGGGCTACGAGCAGTACTTC
- TRBJ2-7 TRBV10-2 TRBD1 CASSLGQDLYEQYF TGCGCCAGCAGTCTGGGACAGGATCTCTACGAGCAGTACTTC
few TRBJ2-7 TRBV27 TRBD2 CASSALAGDSYEQYF TGTGCCAGCAGTGCACTAGCGGGGGACTCCTACGAGCAGTACTTC
- TRBJ2-7 TRBV28 - CASSRQHEQYF TGTGCCAGCAGTCGACAGCACGAGCAGTACTTC
once TRBJ2-2 TRBV29-1 - CSVEDLSSGPSGELFF TGCAGCGTTGAAGATCTTTCAAGCGGTCCTTCGGGGGAGCTGTTTTTT
- TRBJ2-1 TRBV7-9 TRBD2 CASSLGGSGRAWGEQFF TGTGCCAGCAGCCTAGGCGGGAGCGGGAGGGCTTGGGGTGAGCAGTTCTTC
- TRBJ2-3 TRBV12-3/TRBV12-4 - CASSSTGTDTQYF TGTGCCAGCAGTTCGACAGGCACAGATACGCAGTATTTT
- TRBJ2-7 TRBV7-9 - CASSLGVEPYEQYF TGTGCCAGCAGCTTGGGAGTGGAGCCTTACGAGCAGTACTTC
once TRBJ2-7 TRBV5-6 TRBD2 CASSARGAGEWEQYF TGTGCCAGCAGCGCCCGAGGAGCGGGAGAATGGGAGCAGTACTTC
- TRBJ2-5 TRBV10-1 - CASTAQYF TGCGCCAGCACGGCCCAGTACTTC
- TRBJ2-7 TRBV28 - CASKGRRNEQYF TGTGCCAGCAAAGGGAGGCGCAACGAGCAGTACTTC
- TRBJ2-7 TRBV2 TRBD1 CASRDRDSSYEQYF TGTGCCAGTAGGGACCGGGACAGCTCCTACGAGCAGTACTTC
- TRBJ1-4 TRBV7-9 - CASSRSQGINEKLFF TGTGCCAGCAGCCGAAGCCAGGGAATTAATGAAAAACTGTTTTTT
- TRBJ2-5 TRBV9 - CASSVSGRETQYF TGTGCCAGCAGCGTATCGGGTCGGGAGACCCAGTACTTC
- TRBJ1-1 TRBV3-1/TRBV3-2 - CASSLTGMNTEAFF TGTGCCAGCAGCCTGACAGGTATGAACACTGAAGCTTTCTTT
- TRBJ2-6 TRBV4-2 - CASSQASGANVLTF TGTGCCAGCAGCCAAGCTTCTGGGGCCAACGTCCTGACTTTC